The T cell receptor beta chain described here comes from a study of regulatory T cells in long-lasting Graves disease. Combining iRepertoire HTBI primers with Arm-PCR of CDR3 regions, the authors built TCR beta libraries. Original processing notes: Gene usage covered approximately 60 TRBV and roughly 14 TRBJ segments. Each CDR3 protein gets one entry after TCRdb re-called the multiplex PCR reads with MiXCR. The V and J calls, along with clone size, are taken from TCRdb and not from the paper's own processing. Among about 450,000 distinct CDR3 sequences listed, roughly a quarter were seen once. As to this clonotype: The antigen is not known.

The CDR3 contains 13 residues. Germline V lookup: CDR1 SGHRS, CDR2 YFSETQ. Deletions cut 0 bases from V and 5 bases from J, with 8 bases between. General study points: Relative to new patients (under 1,000), persistent patients exhibited greater sharing of public clonotypes (about 2,700). Having few samples may have compromised the accuracy.

Time point reported: persistent/refractory GD, antithyroid drugs over 5 years with positive TRAb. There was RNA extracted from PBMCs, and the TCR library was made from it. Xi'an, China, was home to the endocrinology department that provided patients. This TCR derives from a female donor with Graves disease. Material: peripheral blood mononuclear cells (PBMCs), obtained when the disease was refractory, from a patient treated with antithyroid drugs. The genes are TRBV5-1 and TRBJ1-1; D remains unclear. CDR3 protein: CASSLDDETEAFF. The CDR3 coding sequence is TGCGCCAGCAGCTTGGACGACGAAACTGAAGCTTTCTTT. The entire variable domain, with the rest obtained from reference TRBV5-1 and TRBJ1-1, is as follows: KAGVTQTPRYLIKTRGQQVTLSCSPISGHRSVSWYQQTPGQGLQFLFEYFSETQRNKGNFPGRFSGRQFSNSRSEMNVSTLELGDSALYLCASSLDDETEAFFGQGTRLTVV.